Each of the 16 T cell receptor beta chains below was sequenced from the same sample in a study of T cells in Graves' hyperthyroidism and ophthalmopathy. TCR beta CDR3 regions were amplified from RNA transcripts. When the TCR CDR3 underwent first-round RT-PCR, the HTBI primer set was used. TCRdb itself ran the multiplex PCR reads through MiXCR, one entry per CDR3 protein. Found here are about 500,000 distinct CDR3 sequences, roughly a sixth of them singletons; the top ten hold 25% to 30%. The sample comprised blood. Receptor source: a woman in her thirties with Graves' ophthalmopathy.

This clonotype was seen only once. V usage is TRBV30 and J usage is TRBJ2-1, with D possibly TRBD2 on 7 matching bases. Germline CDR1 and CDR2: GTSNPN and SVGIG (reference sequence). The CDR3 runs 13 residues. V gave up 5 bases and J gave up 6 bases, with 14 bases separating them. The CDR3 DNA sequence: TGTGCCTGGGGGAGGGGGGCCGGCAATGAGCAGTTCTTC. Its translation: CAWGRGAGNEQFF.

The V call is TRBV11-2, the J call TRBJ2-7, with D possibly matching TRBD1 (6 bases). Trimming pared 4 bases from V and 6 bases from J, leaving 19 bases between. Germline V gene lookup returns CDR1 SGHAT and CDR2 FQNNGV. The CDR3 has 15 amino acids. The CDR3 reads CASSSLDSRPSEQYF. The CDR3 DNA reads TGTGCCAGCAGCTCCCTGGACAGCCGGCCCTCCGAGCAGTACTTC.

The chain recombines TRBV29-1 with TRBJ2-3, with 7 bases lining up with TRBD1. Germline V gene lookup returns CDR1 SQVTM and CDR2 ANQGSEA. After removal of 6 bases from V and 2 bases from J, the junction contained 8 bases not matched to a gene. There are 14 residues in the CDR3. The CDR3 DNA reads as TGCAGCGTCGCTAGACAGGGCTACACAGATACGCAGTATTTT. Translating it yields CSVARQGYTDTQYF.

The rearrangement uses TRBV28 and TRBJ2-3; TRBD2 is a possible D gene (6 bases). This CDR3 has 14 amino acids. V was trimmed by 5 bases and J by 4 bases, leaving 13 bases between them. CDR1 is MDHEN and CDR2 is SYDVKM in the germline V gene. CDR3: CASSPIGGADTQYF. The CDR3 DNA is TGTGCCAGCAGTCCAATCGGGGGTGCAGATACGCAGTATTTT. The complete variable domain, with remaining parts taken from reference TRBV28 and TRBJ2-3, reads DVKVTQSSRYLVKRTGEKVFLECVQDMDHENMFWYRQDPGLGLRLIYFSYDVKMKEKGDIPEGYSVSREKKERFSLILESASTNQTSMYLCASSPIGGADTQYFGPGTRLTVL.

CDR3 nucleotide sequence: TGTGCCAGCAGCCAGGTACAGAGGCCCTATGGCTACACCTTC. Its protein is CASSQVQRPYGYTF. The chain couples TRBV7-2 to TRBJ1-2; no clear D. In germline, CDR1 is SGHTA, CDR2 FQGNSA. V dropped 5 bases and J dropped 4 bases, with 14 bases sitting between them. The CDR3 loop spans 14 amino acids.

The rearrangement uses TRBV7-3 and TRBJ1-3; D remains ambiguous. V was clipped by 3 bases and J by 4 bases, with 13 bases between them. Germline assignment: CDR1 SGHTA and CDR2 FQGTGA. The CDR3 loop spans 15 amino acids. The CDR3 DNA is TGTGCCAGCAGCTTGGACCCCGTCGTGGGAAACACCATATATTTT. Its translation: CASSLDPVVGNTIYF.

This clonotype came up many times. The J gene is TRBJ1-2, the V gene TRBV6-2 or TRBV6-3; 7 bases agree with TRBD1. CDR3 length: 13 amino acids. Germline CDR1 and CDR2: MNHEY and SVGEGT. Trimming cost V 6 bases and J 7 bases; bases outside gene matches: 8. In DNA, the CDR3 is TGTGCCAGCAGCCCCCGGGACAGTGTTGGCTACACCTTC. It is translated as CASSPRDSVGYTF.

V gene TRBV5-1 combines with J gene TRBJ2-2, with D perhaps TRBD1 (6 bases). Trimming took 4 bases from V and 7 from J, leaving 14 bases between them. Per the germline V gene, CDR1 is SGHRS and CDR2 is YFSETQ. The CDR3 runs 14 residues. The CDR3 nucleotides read TGCGCCAGCAGCCCGGGACAAGTGGGCGGGGAGCTGTTTTTT. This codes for CASSPGQVGGELFF.

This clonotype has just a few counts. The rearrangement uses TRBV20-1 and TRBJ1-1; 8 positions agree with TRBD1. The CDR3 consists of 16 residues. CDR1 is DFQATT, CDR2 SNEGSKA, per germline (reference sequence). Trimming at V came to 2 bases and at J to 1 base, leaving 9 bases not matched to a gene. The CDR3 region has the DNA TGCAGTGCTAGACTCCCCTTTGGACAGGGGAACACTGAAGCTTTCTTT. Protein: CSARLPFGQGNTEAFF.

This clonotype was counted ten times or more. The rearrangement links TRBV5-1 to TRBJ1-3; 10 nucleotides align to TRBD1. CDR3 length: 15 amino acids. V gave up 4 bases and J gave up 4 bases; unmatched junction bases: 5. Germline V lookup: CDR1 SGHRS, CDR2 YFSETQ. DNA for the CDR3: TGCGCCAGCAGCGGGACAGGGGCTTCCGGAAACACCATATATTTT. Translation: CASSGTGASGNTIYF.

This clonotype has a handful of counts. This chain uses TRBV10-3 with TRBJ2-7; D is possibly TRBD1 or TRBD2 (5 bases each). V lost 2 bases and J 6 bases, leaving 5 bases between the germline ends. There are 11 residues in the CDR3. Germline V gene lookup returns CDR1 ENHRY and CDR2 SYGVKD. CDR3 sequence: CAISEGGEQYF. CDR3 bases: TGTGCCATCAGTGAGGGGGGCGAGCAGTACTTC.

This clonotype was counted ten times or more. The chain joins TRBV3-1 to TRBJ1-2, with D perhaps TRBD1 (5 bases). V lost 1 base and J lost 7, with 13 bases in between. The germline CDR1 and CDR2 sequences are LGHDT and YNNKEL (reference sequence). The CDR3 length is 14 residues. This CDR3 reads CASSQGAGRRGYTF. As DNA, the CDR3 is TGTGCCAGCAGCCAAGGCGCAGGGCGGCGTGGCTACACCTTC.

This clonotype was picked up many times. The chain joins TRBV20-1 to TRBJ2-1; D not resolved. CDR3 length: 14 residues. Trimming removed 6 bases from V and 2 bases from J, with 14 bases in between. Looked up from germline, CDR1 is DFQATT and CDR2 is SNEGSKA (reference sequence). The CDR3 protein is CSARGLVTYNEQFF. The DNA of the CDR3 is TGCAGTGCCCGCGGCCTAGTCACCTACAATGAGCAGTTCTTC.

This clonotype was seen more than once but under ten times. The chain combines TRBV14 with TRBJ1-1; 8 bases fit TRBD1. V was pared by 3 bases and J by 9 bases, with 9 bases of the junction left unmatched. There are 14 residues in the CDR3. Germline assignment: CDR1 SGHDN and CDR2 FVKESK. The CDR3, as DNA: TGTGCCAGCAGCCAGAGACAGGGGTTCATGAAAGCTTTCTTT. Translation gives CASSQRQGFMKAFF.

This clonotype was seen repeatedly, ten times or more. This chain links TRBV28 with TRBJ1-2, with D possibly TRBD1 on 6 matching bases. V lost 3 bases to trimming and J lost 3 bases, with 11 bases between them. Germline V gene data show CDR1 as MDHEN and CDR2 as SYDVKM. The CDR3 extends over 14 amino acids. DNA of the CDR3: TGTGCCAGCAGTTTCGGGACAAGGGACTATGGCTACACCTTC. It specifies CASSFGTRDYGYTF.

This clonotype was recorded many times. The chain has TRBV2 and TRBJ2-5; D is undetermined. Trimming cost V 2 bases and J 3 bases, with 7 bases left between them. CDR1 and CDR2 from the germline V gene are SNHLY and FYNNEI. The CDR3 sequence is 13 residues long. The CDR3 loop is CASSESLKETQYF. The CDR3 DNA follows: TGTGCCAGCAGTGAAAGTTTGAAAGAGACCCAGTACTTC.